What follows are 9 T cell receptor beta chains derived from one specimen sequenced in a study of CD8 T cells in ankylosing spondylitis. TCRdb called the 5' RACE reads again in MiXCR, with one record for every CDR3 protein. The table includes about 110,000 distinct CDR3 sequences, about 24% detected once. Sequenced input: synovial fluid, either unsorted or a sorted T cell fraction (not recorded which). Receptors originate from a male donor with ankylosing spondylitis.

In its sample, this clonotype was seen many times. The rearrangement joins TRBV4-1 to TRBJ2-1; 8 positions agree with TRBD1. This CDR3 spans 15 amino acids. J lost 7 bases, V lost 4 bases, and 9 bases had no gene match. The germline V gene encodes CDR1 MGHRA and CDR2 YSYEKL. The CDR3 DNA follows: TGCGCCAGCAGCCGACCGGACAGGGAAGGAAATGAGCAGTTCTTC. It codes for CASSRPDREGNEQFF.

In its sample, this clonotype was seen once. This chain connects TRBV7-2 to TRBJ2-2; no definite D call. The V gene's germline CDR1 is SGHTA and CDR2 FQGNSA. The V end was cut by 4 bases, the J end by 4 bases, with 7 bases between. The CDR3 has 13 residues. The CDR3 sequence: CASSSSSTGELFF. The CDR3 nucleotides read TGTGCCAGCAGCTCTTCCTCCACCGGGGAGCTGTTTTTT.

About this clonotype: A much larger clonotype is one base distant, so this may be a read error. The genes are TRBV20-1 and TRBJ1-2; no clear D. Germline V gene data show CDR1 as DFQATT and CDR2 as SNEGSKA (reference sequence). Trimming left V 0 bases short and J 5 bases short, with 7 bases between. There are 12 residues in the CDR3. The CDR3: CSAREGEYGYTF. The CDR3 region has the DNA TGCAGTGCTAGAGAGGGAGAGTATGGCTACACCTTC.

This clonotype was seen many times. The chain is built from TRBV24-1 and TRBJ2-1, with 7 positions matching TRBD2. Trimming removed 4 bases from V and 7 bases from J; junction bases left unmatched: 9. The CDR3 runs 15 residues. Germline assignment: CDR1 KGHDR and CDR2 SFDVKD. CDR3 sequence: CATSDRSAGENEQFF. CDR3 coding DNA: TGTGCCACCAGTGACCGCTCGGCGGGAGAGAATGAGCAGTTCTTC.

This clonotype was seen more than once but under ten times. This chain uses TRBV3-1 with TRBJ2-2; D is undetermined. Germline CDR1 reads LGHDT; CDR2 reads YNNKEL (reference sequence). CDR3 length: 15 amino acids. Between the trimmed V and J ends, which lost 0 bases and 8 bases, there was a span of 13 bases. Here the CDR3 DNA reads TGTGCCAGCAGCCAAGATATCGGCCGAACGGGGGAGCTGTTTTTT. It translates to CASSQDIGRTGELFF.

This clonotype appeared many times. The CDR3 protein is CASSPGPGSRFEAFF. In nucleotides, the CDR3 is TGTGCCAGCAGTCCGGGACCCGGGTCTCGGTTTGAAGCTTTCTTT. The rearrangement joins TRBV27 to TRBJ1-1; tentative D call: TRBD1 (5 bases). Germline loops: CDR1 MNHEY, CDR2 SMNVEV (reference sequence). CDR3 size: 15 residues. V was cut by 5 bases and J by 7 bases, with 20 bases left in between.

The chain uses TRBV20-1 and TRBJ1-1; no clear D gene. This CDR3 spans 14 amino acids. The germline CDR1 and CDR2 sequences are DFQATT and SNEGSKA (reference sequence). V lost 5 bases and J 3 bases, leaving 16 bases between the germline ends. DNA for the CDR3: TGCAGTGCTCCCACCGGCGTTTTGCACACTGAAGCTTTCTTT. Protein: CSAPTGVLHTEAFF.

This clonotype was picked up a small number of times. The V gene is TRBV7-9, the J gene TRBJ1-1; D possibly corresponds to TRBD1 (5 bases). The CDR3 contains 14 residues. Trimming shortened V by 3 bases and J by 3 bases, and 11 bases separated the two germline ends. The germline CDR1 and CDR2 sequences are SEHNR and FQNEAQ (reference sequence). Here the CDR3 reads CASSFIRGDTEAFF. The CDR3 nucleotides are TGTGCCAGCAGCTTTATAAGGGGCGACACTGAAGCTTTCTTT.

The chain couples TRBV5-1 to TRBJ1-3; no clear D. The CDR3 sequence is 15 residues long. The V gene lost 1 base and the J gene lost 0 bases, with 8 bases spanning the gap. In germline, CDR1 is SGHRS, CDR2 YFSETQ. The CDR3 sequence is CASSLRPSSGNTIYF. The DNA for the CDR3 is TGCGCCAGCAGCTTGAGACCCTCCTCTGGAAACACCATATATTTT.